The 27 T cell receptor beta chains reported below all come from one sample, sequenced in a study of shared clonotypes between healthy human individuals. Sequencing was performed with immunoSEQ multiplex PCR; in TCRdb, only in-frame clones are kept and a portion is missing. The sample yields approximately 1.1 million clones, about 84% seen once. The specimen sequenced was memory CD4+ T cells from PBMCs. Subset specified: CD45RA-negative fraction. Every receptor here comes from a man between 18 and 35 years old in good health. Some clones in this sample may be carry-over from other donors' samples.

CDR3 nucleotide sequence: TGCGCCAGCAGCCCCGCGACAGGGGGCGTCTACAATGAGCAGTTCTTC. As protein: CASSPATGGVYNEQFF. The V gene is TRBV5-1, the J gene TRBJ2-1; TRBD1 matches 10 bases. The CDR3 covers 16 residues. After removal of 4 bases from V and 3 bases from J, the junction contained 7 bases not matched to a gene. The germline V gene has CDR1 SGHRS and CDR2 YFSETQ.

A word on this clone: The likely explanation is a read error, given a far larger clone one base away. Different DNA sequences within this sample yield the same CDR3. The chain couples TRBV7-3 to TRBJ1-1; the D gene is possibly TRBD1 (5 bases). The CDR3 contains 13 residues. Germline V lookup: CDR1 SGHTA, CDR2 FQGTGA. V was cut by 2 bases and J by 3 bases, with 7 bases left in between. The CDR3 DNA follows: TGTGCCAGCAGCTTACGGGGGGACACTGAAGCTTTCTTT. Its protein product is CASSLRGDTEAFF.

This clone was recorded a few times. The rearrangement joins TRBV27 to TRBJ1-1; D is perhaps TRBD1 (6 bases). Germline CDR1 reads MNHEY; CDR2 reads SMNVEV (reference sequence). V shed 6 bases and J shed 5 bases, with 13 bases lying between them. The CDR3 covers 13 residues. The CDR3 DNA reads as TGTGCCAGCAGCTTAACAGGGCTTACTGAAGCTTTCTTT. Translated, it gives CASSLTGLTEAFF.

This clone was found a few times. The V gene is TRBV9, the J gene TRBJ2-7; possible D gene TRBD1, 6 bases. The CDR3 runs 14 residues. Germline V gene lookup returns CDR1 SGDLS and CDR2 YYNGEE. The V end was cut by 0 bases, the J end by 6 bases, with 13 bases between. As DNA, the CDR3 is TGTGCCAGCAGCGTAGGGGGGCCTAGGGGCGAGCAGTACTTC. This translates into CASSVGGPRGEQYF.

The J gene is TRBJ2-1, the V gene TRBV9; D is unresolved. Germline CDR1 is SGDLS and CDR2 is YYNGEE. V lost 3 bases and J 6 bases, leaving 13 bases between the germline ends. CDR3 size: 14 residues. CDR3 sequence (DNA): TGTGCCAGCAGCGACAAATCCGGCTCCAATGAGCAGTTCTTC. Encoded protein: CASSDKSGSNEQFF.

This chain uses TRBV18 with TRBJ2-7; 14 nucleotides line up with TRBD2. V lost 0 bases, J lost 3 bases, and 4 bases stayed unmatched. The CDR3 length is 17 residues. From germline, CDR1 is KGHSH and CDR2 LQKENI. This chain's CDR3 is CASSPPGTSGSSYEQYF. In DNA, the CDR3 is TGTGCCAGCTCACCACCTGGGACTAGCGGGAGCAGCTACGAGCAGTACTTC.

This chain links TRBV11-1 with TRBJ2-2; D remains ambiguous. The V end lost 5 bases, the J end lost 6 bases, and 16 bases lay between the germline ends. The CDR3 runs 15 residues. The V gene's germline CDR1 is SGHAT and CDR2 FQDESV (reference sequence). CDR3 loop: CASSPRSSLAGELFF. The CDR3 region has the DNA TGTGCCAGCAGCCCCCGGTCTAGTTTGGCCGGGGAGCTGTTTTTT.

Only a few counts were recorded for this clone. The chain is built from TRBV7-3 and TRBJ2-3, with TRBD2 identical over 8 bases. There are 14 residues in the CDR3. Trimming cost V 5 bases and J 2 bases; bases outside gene matches: 3. Germline CDR1 and CDR2: SGHTA and FQGTGA. The CDR3 loop is CASSPAGVTDTQYF. The CDR3 nucleotides are TGTGCCAGCAGCCCAGCGGGAGTCACAGATACGCAGTATTTT.

The J gene is TRBJ2-1, the V gene TRBV4-3, with 7 bases aligning to TRBD2. CDR3 length: 17 residues. V trimming: 1 base; J trimming: 4 bases; junction bases outside the gene matches: 10. Per the germline V gene, CDR1 is LGHNA and CDR2 is YSLEER. The CDR3, as DNA: TGCGCCAGCAGCCAAGTAACGACGGGAGGAACTTACAATGAGCAGTTCTTC. Amino acids: CASSQVTTGGTYNEQFF.

The J gene is TRBJ1-5, the V gene TRBV7-9; 7 bases match TRBD1. After removal of 5 bases from V and 1 base from J, the junction contained 8 bases not matched to a gene. CDR3 length: 16 residues. Germline V gives CDR1 SEHNR, CDR2 FQNEAQ (reference sequence). Here the CDR3 reads CASSISDRTSNQPQHF. The CDR3 DNA sequence: TGTGCCAGCAGCATATCGGACAGGACCAGCAATCAGCCCCAGCATTTT.

This clone was counted a single time. The V call is TRBV6-5, the J call TRBJ2-7; 7 nucleotides align to TRBD1. Germline CDR1 and CDR2: MNHEY and SVGAGI. The CDR3 totals 15 residues. Losses at the gene ends were 2 bases for V and 3 bases for J; bases not matched to a gene: 7. CDR3 protein: CASSYVLGDSYEQYF. DNA of the CDR3: TGTGCCAGCAGTTACGTCCTAGGGGACAGCTACGAGCAGTACTTC.

V is TRBV29-1 and J is TRBJ2-1, with a tentative D call TRBD1 (5 bases). The CDR3 spans 12 residues. Germline V lookup: CDR1 SQVTM, CDR2 ANQGSEA. V dropped 4 bases and J dropped 10 bases, with 14 bases sitting between them. CDR3 coding DNA: TGCAGCGTTGCTTGGGCAGGGTACGAGCAGTTCTTC. Amino acids: CSVAWAGYEQFF.

V usage is TRBV14 and J usage is TRBJ2-7; D may match TRBD1 or TRBD2 (5 bases each). CDR3 length equals 16 residues. The V end lost 3 bases, the J end lost 4 bases, and 19 bases lay between the germline ends. The V gene's germline CDR1 is SGHDN and CDR2 FVKESK. The CDR3 loop is CASSQRDQAIEYEQYF. CDR3 DNA: TGTGCCAGCAGCCAGAGGGACCAGGCTATCGAATACGAGCAGTACTTC.

This clone was counted ten times or more. This chain joins TRBV5-1 and TRBJ2-5, with a weak D call TRBD2 (5 bases). In germline, CDR1 is SGHRS, CDR2 YFSETQ. Deletions cut 3 bases from V and 2 bases from J, with 23 bases between. This CDR3 region has 18 residues. CDR3 DNA: TGCGCCAGCAGCTACCGGGCTTCCATAGCGCAGCCTCAAGAGACCCAGTACTTC. Residues: CASSYRASIAQPQETQYF.

The chain links TRBV18 to TRBJ2-7, with D possibly matching TRBD1 (6 bases). Deletions cut 3 bases from V and 1 base from J, with 13 bases between. The CDR3 consists of 15 residues. CDR1 is KGHSH and CDR2 is LQKENI in the germline V gene. The DNA of the CDR3 is TGTGCCAGCTCACCTGAAGCAGGACAGTCCTACGAGCAGTACTTC. Its translation is CASSPEAGQSYEQYF.

The count of this clone is one. The rearrangement links TRBV10-3 to TRBJ2-3, with D perhaps matching TRBD2 (6 bases). Between the trimmed V and J ends, which lost 4 bases and 2 bases, there was a span of 13 bases. The CDR3 consists of 15 residues. Germline V lookup: CDR1 ENHRY, CDR2 SYGVKD. CDR3 sequence reads: CAISGPAGFTDTQYF. The CDR3 region has the DNA TGTGCCATCAGTGGACCAGCGGGCTTCACAGATACGCAGTATTTT.

The rearrangement uses TRBV28 and TRBJ1-2; D not resolved. Germline V gene data show CDR1 as MDHEN and CDR2 as SYDVKM. The CDR3 has 12 amino acids. Trimming left V 6 bases short and J 4 bases short, with 9 bases between. This CDR3 is CASRTVLYGYTF. The CDR3 nucleotides read TGTGCCAGCAGGACGGTTCTCTATGGCTACACCTTC.

The rearrangement uses TRBV4-3 and TRBJ1-4, with D possibly being TRBD1 (5 bases). The V and J ends lost 0 bases and 8 bases respectively, with 22 bases between them. Per the germline V gene, CDR1 is LGHNA and CDR2 is YSLEER. The length of the CDR3 is 18 residues. The CDR3 DNA reads TGCGCCAGCAGCCAAGATGGAAGGCGGGGCCTGGGGATGGAAAAACTGTTTTTT. It specifies CASSQDGRRGLGMEKLFF.

In its sample, this clone was seen once. CDR3 coding DNA: TGTGCCAGCAGCCCCTCTGGCGGGGTTTGGGATGAGCAGTTCTTC. Amino acid sequence: CASSPSGGVWDEQFF. The chain joins TRBV7-3 to TRBJ2-1, with TRBD2 as a possible D gene (6 bases). The V gene lost 5 bases and the J gene lost 8 bases, with 19 bases spanning the gap. This CDR3 region has 15 residues. In germline, CDR1 is SGHTA, CDR2 FQGTGA. The full variable domain, in which reference TRBV7-3 and TRBJ2-1 provide the parts outside the CDR3, is GAGVSQTPSNKVTEKGKYVELRCDPISGHTALYWYRQSLGQGPEFLIYFQGTGAADDSGLPNDRFFAVRPEGSVSTLKIQRTERGDSAVYLCASSPSGGVWDEQFFGPGTRLTVL.

The V and J genes are TRBV10-3 and TRBJ2-4; 9 bases are shared with TRBD2. This CDR3 has 14 amino acids. Germline loops: CDR1 ENHRY, CDR2 SYGVKD. Unmatched junction bases numbered 6, after V lost 7 bases and J lost 5 bases. CDR3 sequence: CAIKAGGLENIQYF. CDR3 nucleotides: TGTGCCATCAAGGCGGGAGGGCTAGAAAACATTCAGTACTTC.

J is TRBJ2-7 and V is TRBV28; perhaps D is TRBD1 or TRBD2 (5 bases each). The germline V gene has CDR1 MDHEN and CDR2 SYDVKM. The CDR3 totals 14 residues. The V and J ends lost 8 bases and 1 base respectively, with 15 bases between them. The CDR3 sequence is CASRPFGGSYEQYF. The CDR3 coding sequence is TGTGCCAGCCGCCCTTTTGGGGGATCCTACGAGCAGTACTTC. The full variable domain, rest sourced from reference TRBV28 and TRBJ2-7, is DVKVTQSSRYLVKRTGEKVFLECVQDMDHENMFWYRQDPGLGLRLIYFSYDVKMKEKGDIPEGYSVSREKKERFSLILESASTNQTSMYLCASRPFGGSYEQYFGPGTRLTVT.

The V gene is TRBV5-1, the J gene TRBJ2-1, with TRBD1 matching over 8 bases. Per the germline V gene, CDR1 is SGHRS and CDR2 is YFSETQ. J was trimmed by 8 bases and V by 0 bases; bases with no gene match: 10. This CDR3 spans 16 amino acids. The CDR3 DNA reads TGCGCCAGCAGCTTGGAGAGGACAGGGCTAATGGATGAGCAGTTCTTC. Residues: CASSLERTGLMDEQFF.

On this clone itself: The sample holds other DNA sequences that translate to the same CDR3. The V and J genes are TRBV6-5 and TRBJ1-2; D unresolved. V was pared by 3 bases and J by 4 bases, with 9 bases between. Germline values: CDR1 MNHEY, CDR2 SVGAGI. CDR3 size: 13 residues. Here the CDR3 DNA reads TGTGCCAGCAGTTATCGGGCGGCCTATGGCTACACCTTC. Translated: CASSYRAAYGYTF.

This chain connects TRBV7-3 to TRBJ2-2, with D possibly matching TRBD1 (5 bases). CDR1 is SGHTA, CDR2 FQGTGA, per germline. The V gene lost 2 bases and the J gene lost 4 bases, with 14 bases spanning the gap. The CDR3 covers 16 residues. The CDR3 protein is CASSLFATVPTGELFF. CDR3 DNA: TGTGCCAGCAGCTTATTTGCGACAGTGCCCACCGGGGAGCTGTTTTTT.

The chain links TRBV7-2 to TRBJ1-3, with unresolved D. CDR1 is SGHTA, CDR2 FQGNSA, per germline. V was clipped by 4 bases and J by 4 bases, with 5 bases between them. This CDR3 spans 12 amino acids. CDR3 protein: CASSSTGNTIYF. The CDR3 DNA follows: TGTGCCAGCAGCTCTACAGGAAACACCATATATTTT.

The J gene is TRBJ1-1, the V gene TRBV6-1, with D tentatively TRBD1 (6 bases). Germline V lookup: CDR1 MNHNS, CDR2 SASEGT. Trimming took 3 bases from V and 2 from J, leaving 16 bases between them. The CDR3 totals 16 residues. The CDR3 DNA sequence: TGTGCCAGCAGTGACAGGCAGGGGATCGGAAACACTGAAGCTTTCTTT. This sequence encodes CASSDRQGIGNTEAFF.

In the case of this clone: Mismatch with germline at one junction end may stem from a read error. The chain couples TRBV5-8 to TRBJ2-3; TRBD2 aligns across 9 bases. Per germline, CDR1 SGHTS and CDR2 YDEGEE. This CDR3 has 14 residues. The CDR3, as DNA: TGTGCCAGCAGGGCCGGGACTAGCAGAGATACGCAGTATTTT. Translating gives CASRAGTSRDTQYF.